These 32 T cell receptor beta chains share one sample of origin, sequenced in a study of cytomegalovirus exposure and HLA in healthy donors. The PCR was carried out with 60 Vbeta primers and 13 Jbeta primers. Measured with immunoSEQ multiplex PCR; TCRdb has only the in-frame clones, and not every one. The sample has roughly 100,000 clones, roughly 80% seen once. Source material: PBMCs. The source of these receptors is a man aged 40-49 years in good health and CMV-seronegative.

V usage is TRBV28 and J usage is TRBJ2-2, with a possible D match to TRBD1 (6 bases). V was cut by 6 bases and J by 6 bases, with 17 bases left in between. This CDR3 has 15 residues. Germline V gene lookup returns CDR1 MDHEN and CDR2 SYDVKM. The CDR3 region is CASSEAGARSGELFF. CDR3 nucleotide sequence: TGTGCCAGCAGCGAGGCAGGGGCGCGCTCCGGGGAGCTGTTTTTT.

This clone showed up just a few times. V is TRBV4-1 and J is TRBJ2-2; TRBD1 matches at 9 bases. Trimming at V came to 5 bases and at J to 0 bases, leaving 4 bases not matched to a gene. CDR1 is MGHRA, CDR2 YSYEKL, per germline. The CDR3 contains 16 residues. The CDR3 loop reads CASSKGTGTNTGELFF. The DNA of the CDR3 is TGCGCCAGCAGCAAGGGGACAGGGACGAACACCGGGGAGCTGTTTTTT.

The chain uses TRBV28 and TRBJ1-1; tentative D call: TRBD1 (6 bases). The CDR3 contains 14 residues. V gave up 6 bases and J gave up 11 bases, with 22 bases separating them. Per the germline V gene, CDR1 is MDHEN and CDR2 is SYDVKM. The CDR3 loop is CASRGAGTIAWAFF. As DNA, the CDR3 is TGTGCCAGCAGGGGGGCCGGGACCATAGCCTGGGCTTTCTTT.

This rearrangement joins TRBV19 to TRBJ1-5; TRBD1 agrees at 10 bases. The CDR3 consists of 16 residues. Germline lookup yields CDR1 LNHDA and CDR2 SQIVND (reference sequence). The V gene end was trimmed by 1 base and the J gene end by 9 bases; junction bases not matched to a gene: 9. CDR3 coding DNA: TGTGCCAGTAGTATAGTTGGGACAGGGGCCTCCTGGCCCCAGCATTTT. This gives the protein CASSIVGTGASWPQHF.

V gene TRBV7-2 combines with J gene TRBJ2-3, with TRBD2 matching over 7 bases. The germline gives CDR1 SGHTA, CDR2 FQGNSA. Trimming removed 4 bases from V and 4 bases from J; junction bases left unmatched: 11. This CDR3 spans 16 amino acids. This CDR3 is CASSSGTTKSADTQYF. As DNA, the CDR3 is TGTGCCAGCAGCTCCGGGACTACCAAGTCAGCAGATACGCAGTATTTT.

The genes are TRBV18 and TRBJ2-7; 8 bases line up with TRBD1. With 5 bases clipped from V and 3 bases from J, the junction kept 3 bases outside the gene matches. This CDR3 comprises 13 residues. The V gene's germline CDR1 is KGHSH and CDR2 LQKENI. The CDR3 protein is CASSVQGGYEQYF. In DNA, the CDR3 is TGTGCCAGCTCAGTACAGGGGGGCTACGAGCAGTACTTC.

This clone has just a few counts. V is TRBV29-1 and J is TRBJ2-5; D is uncertain. CDR3 size: 12 residues. V shed 4 bases and J shed 2 bases, with 8 bases lying between them. Germline CDR1 reads SQVTM; CDR2 reads ANQGSEA. The CDR3, as DNA: TGCAGCGTTGGGGCAGCACAAGAGACCCAGTACTTC. Its protein is CSVGAAQETQYF. The whole variable domain, filled in from reference TRBV29-1 and TRBJ2-5, reads SAVISQKPSRDICQRGTSLTIQCQVDSQVTMMFWYRQQPGQSLTLIATANQGSEATYESGFVIDKFPISRPNLTFSTLTVSNMSPEDSSIYLCSVGAAQETQYFGPGTRLLVL.

The CDR3 DNA reads TGTGCCAGCACTGCCGGGACAGGGGGCAATCAGCCCCAGCATTTT. Translating it yields CASTAGTGGNQPQHF. The gene calls are TRBV2 and TRBJ1-5, with 10 bases aligning to TRBD1. V shed 7 bases, J shed 2 bases, and the junction held 5 bases outside the gene matches. Looked up from germline, CDR1 is SNHLY and CDR2 is FYNNEI. This CDR3 is 15 amino acids long. The full variable domain, in which reference TRBV2 and TRBJ1-5 provide the parts outside the CDR3, is EPEVTQTPSHQVTQMGQEVILRCVPISNHLYFYWYRQILGQKVEFLVSFYNNEISEKSEIFDDQFSVERPDGSNFTLKIRSTKLEDSAMYFCASTAGTGGNQPQHFGDGTRLSIL.

The chain links TRBV4-3 to TRBJ2-1, with 9 nucleotides matching TRBD2. This CDR3 spans 15 amino acids. The J segment lost 7 bases and the V segment lost 4 bases, leaving 8 bases of the junction unmatched. The germline V gene has CDR1 LGHNA and CDR2 YSLEER. CDR3 coding DNA: TGCGCCAGCAGCCGCGGGAGGGAGGTGGGGAATGAGCAGTTCTTC. Amino acids: CASSRGREVGNEQFF.

The chain combines TRBV5-1 with TRBJ1-2, with 9 bases matching TRBD1. In germline, CDR1 is SGHRS, CDR2 YFSETQ. J was trimmed by 2 bases and V by 3 bases; bases with no gene match: 14. The CDR3 has 18 amino acids. This CDR3 is CASSSEGQGYRTNYGYTF. The CDR3 coding sequence is TGCGCCAGCAGCTCGGAGGGACAGGGCTATCGTACAAACTATGGCTACACCTTC.

The rearrangement uses TRBV2 and TRBJ2-3; 9 bases line up with TRBD1. Germline values: CDR1 SNHLY, CDR2 FYNNEI. The V gene end was trimmed by 5 bases and the J gene end by 1 base; junction bases not matched to a gene: 13. CDR3 length: 18 amino acids. The CDR3 sequence: CASSRDRGGFGGTDTQYF. CDR3 DNA sequence: TGTGCCAGCAGTCGAGACAGGGGGGGGTTTGGAGGCACAGATACGCAGTATTTT.

The chain recombines TRBV7-2 with TRBJ2-7; no clear D gene. Germline V lookup: CDR1 SGHTA, CDR2 FQGNSA. The CDR3 loop spans 14 amino acids. The V and J ends lost 5 bases and 2 bases respectively, with 13 bases between them. For the CDR3, the DNA is TGTGCCAGCAGCCTAGACGGTCTTCCCTACGAGCAGTACTTC. Translated, it gives CASSLDGLPYEQYF.

This rearrangement joins TRBV4-1 to TRBJ2-6; D ambiguous. V was clipped by 3 bases and J by 2 bases, with 5 bases between them. Germline V lookup: CDR1 MGHRA, CDR2 YSYEKL. The CDR3 covers 14 residues. CDR3 loop: CASSHNTGANVLTF. The DNA of the CDR3 is TGCGCCAGCAGCCATAATACTGGGGCCAACGTCCTGACTTTC.

The genes are TRBV4-3 and TRBJ2-3, with D possibly matching TRBD1 (5 bases). The CDR3 consists of 16 residues. Germline CDR1 LGHNA, CDR2 YSLEER. V shed 0 bases and J shed 3 bases, with 13 bases lying between them. CDR3 bases: TGCGCCAGCAGCCAAGATGGCGGCAGGGAAACAGATACGCAGTATTTT. Its translation: CASSQDGGRETDTQYF.

J is TRBJ1-3 and V is TRBV5-6; 7 nucleotides match TRBD1. V dropped 1 base and J dropped 4; count of bases not matched to a gene: 2. CDR3 length: 14 amino acids. Germline lookup yields CDR1 SGHDT and CDR2 YYEEEE. CDR3 region: CASSLPGQGNTIYF. CDR3 nucleotides: TGTGCCAGCAGCTTGCCGGGACAGGGAAACACCATATATTTT.

This clone was observed a single time. The CDR3 loop is CASSARTSSEQYF. The CDR3 DNA reads as TGCGCCAGCAGCGCCAGGACTAGCAGCGAGCAGTACTTC. The V gene is TRBV5-1, the J gene TRBJ2-7, with 8 bases that match TRBD2. The CDR3 runs 13 residues. J lost 6 bases, V lost 4 bases, and 6 bases had no gene match. Per germline, CDR1 SGHRS and CDR2 YFSETQ.

The gene calls are TRBV5-1 and TRBJ2-1, with TRBD1 matching 7 bases. Germline values: CDR1 SGHRS, CDR2 YFSETQ. Trimming removed 4 bases from V and 8 bases from J; junction bases left unmatched: 12. CDR3 length: 15 amino acids. The CDR3, as DNA: TGCGCCAGCAGCCCCGCAGGACAGGCGACCGATGAGCAGTTCTTC. This gives the protein CASSPAGQATDEQFF. The entire variable domain, with the rest obtained from reference TRBV5-1 and TRBJ2-1, is as follows: KAGVTQTPRYLIKTRGQQVTLSCSPISGHRSVSWYQQTPGQGLQFLFEYFSETQRNKGNFPGRFSGRQFSNSRSEMNVSTLELGDSALYLCASSPAGQATDEQFFGPGTRLTVL.

V gene TRBV28 combines with J gene TRBJ2-1, with D perhaps TRBD1 (6 bases). With 6 bases removed from V and 8 bases from J, the gap between germline ends came to 17 bases. From germline, CDR1 is MDHEN and CDR2 SYDVKM. The CDR3 has 14 amino acids. CDR3 coding DNA: TGTGCCAGCAGGAAGCCCAGGGGATTGTATGAGCAGTTCTTC. It yields the protein CASRKPRGLYEQFF. Variable domain in full (rest from reference TRBV28 and TRBJ2-1): DVKVTQSSRYLVKRTGEKVFLECVQDMDHENMFWYRQDPGLGLRLIYFSYDVKMKEKGDIPEGYSVSREKKERFSLILESASTNQTSMYLCASRKPRGLYEQFFGPGTRLTVL.

As regards this clone: Different DNA sequences within this sample yield the same CDR3. The chain employs TRBV4-3 and TRBJ2-6, with D possibly matching TRBD2 (5 bases). V was shortened by 0 bases and J by 0 bases, with 6 bases between the two germline ends. The germline gives CDR1 LGHNA, CDR2 YSLEER. The CDR3 has 16 residues. CDR3 residues: CASSQDAGSGANVLTF. The CDR3 DNA is TGCGCCAGCAGCCAAGACGCGGGCTCTGGGGCCAACGTCCTGACTTTC.

This clone was detected once. The CDR3 loop is CASSRSGTRTYEQYF. Here the CDR3 DNA reads TGTGCCAGCAGTCGCTCCGGGACAAGAACCTACGAGCAGTACTTC. V gene TRBV28 combines with J gene TRBJ2-7; possible D gene TRBD1, 6 bases. Between the trimmed V and J ends, which lost 5 bases and 2 bases, there was a span of 16 bases. This CDR3 comprises 15 residues. From germline, CDR1 is MDHEN and CDR2 SYDVKM.

This chain's CDR3 is CASSAGGGSYEQYF. The CDR3 DNA reads TGTGCCAGCAGCGCGGGCGGAGGCTCCTACGAGCAGTACTTC. The rearrangement joins TRBV11-2 to TRBJ2-7; weak D call: TRBD2 (5 bases). Germline assignment: CDR1 SGHAT and CDR2 FQNNGV. The V gene lost 5 bases and the J gene lost 0 bases, with 11 bases spanning the gap. The CDR3 totals 14 residues.

The chain employs TRBV28 and TRBJ1-1; D might be TRBD1 (6 bases). Germline V CDR1 and CDR2: MDHEN, SYDVKM. With 5 bases removed from V and 0 bases from J, the gap between germline ends came to 19 bases. The CDR3 is 17 residues long. The CDR3 here is CASSEPGHLFMNTEAFF. CDR3 in DNA: TGTGCCAGCAGTGAGCCGGGACATCTCTTCATGAACACTGAAGCTTTCTTT.

V gene TRBV25-1 combines with J gene TRBJ1-5; a weak D match, TRBD1 (5 bases). This CDR3 is 14 amino acids long. Germline lookup yields CDR1 MGHDK and CDR2 SYGVNS. V gave up 8 bases and J gave up 6 bases, with 17 bases separating them. The CDR3 loop is CASRVGGGSQPQHF. The CDR3 bases are TGTGCCAGCCGGGTGGGGGGGGGAAGTCAGCCCCAGCATTTT.

V usage is TRBV7-8 and J usage is TRBJ1-4, with D possibly being TRBD1 (6 bases). The CDR3 runs 16 residues. V was clipped by 2 bases and J by 6 bases, with 16 bases between them. Germline V gene sequence: CDR1 SGHVS, CDR2 FQNEAQ. The CDR3 DNA reads as TGTGCCAGCAGCTTAATTTTCGCCGAGGGGGATGAAAAACTGTTTTTT. It translates to CASSLIFAEGDEKLFF.

The genes are TRBV4-3 and TRBJ1-6; the match to TRBD1 covers 7 bases. The CDR3 length is 13 residues. Looked up from germline, CDR1 is LGHNA and CDR2 is YSLEER. Trimming removed 2 bases from V and 14 bases from J; junction bases left unmatched: 6. In DNA form, the CDR3 reads TGCGCCAGCAGCCAAATGGACAGGAGGACCCTCCACTTT. It encodes CASSQMDRRTLHF.

The chain recombines TRBV30 with TRBJ2-7, with D possibly TRBD2 on 6 matching bases. The V gene's germline CDR1 is GTSNPN and CDR2 SVGIG (reference sequence). Trimming shortened V by 4 bases and J by 6 bases, and 13 bases separated the two germline ends. The CDR3 contains 12 residues. CDR3 loop: CAWIGLRGEQYF. Written as DNA, the CDR3 is TGTGCCTGGATAGGGCTGCGGGGCGAGCAGTACTTC.

The V and J genes are TRBV4-3 and TRBJ2-7, with 8 bases lining up with TRBD2. There are 15 residues in the CDR3. Trimming removed 4 bases from V and 1 base from J; junction bases left unmatched: 6. Germline CDR1 and CDR2: LGHNA and YSLEER. The CDR3 nucleotides are TGCGCCAGCAGCCTGGGGACTAGTACTTCCTACGAGCAGTACTTC. This sequence encodes CASSLGTSTSYEQYF.

Turning to this clone: Compared with germline, one end of the junction differs, possibly owing to a read error. The CDR3 DNA follows: TGTTCCAGCAGCTTGTCGGCTAGCGGAGACACAGATACGCAGTATTTT. This codes for CSSSLSASGDTDTQYF. This rearrangement joins TRBV7-9 to TRBJ2-3, with TRBD2 identical over 7 bases. This CDR3 contains 16 residues. Germline-derived CDR1 and CDR2 are SEHNR and FQNEAQ (reference sequence).

The V gene is TRBV2, the J gene TRBJ1-1; maybe TRBD1 (5 bases). The germline V gene encodes CDR1 SNHLY and CDR2 FYNNEI. This CDR3 is built from 18 residues. V shed 0 bases and J shed 5 bases, with 22 bases lying between them. CDR3 DNA: TGTGCCAGCAGTGAAGCGGGGGGGGTTACGCCAAGAAAGACTGAAGCTTTCTTT. Translated, it gives CASSEAGGVTPRKTEAFF. Filled out from reference TRBV2 and TRBJ1-1, the complete variable domain reads EPEVTQTPSHQVTQMGQEVILRCVPISNHLYFYWYRQILGQKVEFLVSFYNNEISEKSEIFDDQFSVERPDGSNFTLKIRSTKLEDSAMYFCASSEAGGVTPRKTEAFFGQGTRLTVV.

This clone was counted a few times. The genes are TRBV5-5 and TRBJ2-3; tentative D call: TRBD2 (7 bases). The CDR3 runs to 14 residues. Between the trimmed V and J ends, which lost 6 bases and 7 bases, there was a span of 18 bases. CDR1 and CDR2 from the germline V gene are SGHKS and YYEKEE (reference sequence). CDR3 sequence reads: CASTLGGGANTQYF. The CDR3 nucleotides read TGTGCCAGCACCCTGGGGGGGGGCGCGAATACGCAGTATTTT. Full variable domain (rest looked up from reference TRBV5-5 and TRBJ2-3): DAGVTQSPTHLIKTRGQQVTLRCSPISGHKSVSWYQQVLGQGPQFIFQYYEKEERGRGNFPDRFSARQFPNYSSELNVNALLLGDSALYLCASTLGGGANTQYFGPGTRLTVL.

The rearrangement joins TRBV18 to TRBJ2-1; 7 bases are shared with TRBD2. This CDR3 region has 13 residues. Trimming removed 4 bases from V and 9 bases from J; junction bases left unmatched: 6. In germline, CDR1 is KGHSH, CDR2 LQKENI. CDR3 coding DNA: TGTGCCAGCTCACGCGAATGGGGGGGTGAGCAGTTCTTC. Encoded protein: CASSREWGGEQFF. Filled out from reference TRBV18 and TRBJ2-1, the complete variable domain reads NAGVMQNPRHLVRRRGQEARLRCSPMKGHSHVYWYRQLPEEGLKFMVYLQKENIIDESGMPKERFSAEFPKEGPSILRIQQVVRGDSAAYFCASSREWGGEQFFGPGTRLTVL.

This clone has a handful of counts. The rearrangement joins TRBV5-5 to TRBJ2-5; D is possibly TRBD2 (5 bases). The germline CDR1 and CDR2 sequences are SGHKS and YYEKEE (reference sequence). Trimming stripped 4 bases from V and 4 bases from J, with 14 bases between. The CDR3 spans 14 residues. CDR3 protein: CASSVGLSVETQYF. The CDR3 DNA follows: TGTGCCAGCAGCGTAGGACTCAGTGTAGAGACCCAGTACTTC.